The source of this T cell receptor (beta chain) is a study of response to subunit inactivated influenza vaccine (dated by TCRdb to between 2017 and 2018). Some background on the complete study: To follow how T cells responded to a trivalent subunit inactivated influenza vaccine, the researchers relied on deep quantitative profiling of the T cell receptor repertoire.

V is clipped by 0 bases and J by 6 bases, and the sequence between their germline boundaries is 11 bases long. Based on the germline V gene (reference sequence), the CDR1 and CDR2 sequences are SGHKS and YYEKEE. The CDR3 contains 14 residues, cysteine and phenylalanine counted. CDR3 DNA is the only sequence kept; it has 42 bases, read in frame from the first base. What the study reported, not specific to this receptor: The authors suggested that each seasonal influenza vaccination may recruit only a limited number of new T cells.

The library was obtained by RT-PCR. The sample was run on an Illumina HiSeq 2500. TCRdb ran its own pipeline on the public reads, namely fastp trimming at Q25 and MiXCR clone calling, and kept in-frame beta chains. Each record represents a unique CDR3 protein, reported with the most common genes and DNA among its rows. The sample table shows roughly 630,000 distinct CDR3 sequences, and 14% are seen once. Around 7.6% of the sample goes to the ten largest clones. There are many counts of this clonotype. Its antigen is still unknown. Per-nucleotide qualities are absent, and no much larger clonotype sits a single base away.

The sequence is built from TRBV5-5 and TRBJ2-3, with the D gene call left open. The clonotype originates from a man between 45 and 60 years old who received an inactivated influenza vaccine. Donor details come from another sample of the same person, matched by shared clones. This specimen consisted of PBMCs from blood, obtained 14 to 15 days before vaccination. The DNA sequence is TGTGCCAGCAGCTTGGACAGATGGACGGATACGCAGTATTTT. It is translated as CASSLDRWTDTQYF.